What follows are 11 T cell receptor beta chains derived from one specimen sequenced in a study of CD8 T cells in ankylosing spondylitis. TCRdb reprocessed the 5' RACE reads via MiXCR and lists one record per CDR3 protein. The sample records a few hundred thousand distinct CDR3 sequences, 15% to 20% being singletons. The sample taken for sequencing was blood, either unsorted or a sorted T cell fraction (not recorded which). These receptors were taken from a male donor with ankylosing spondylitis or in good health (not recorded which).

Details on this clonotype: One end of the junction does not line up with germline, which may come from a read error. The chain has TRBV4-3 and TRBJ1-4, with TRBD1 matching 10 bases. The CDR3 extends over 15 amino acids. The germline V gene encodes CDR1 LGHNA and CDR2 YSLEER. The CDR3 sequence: CASSQAGTGDDKLVF. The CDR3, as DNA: TGCGCCAGCAGCCAGGCCGGGACAGGGGATGATAAACTGGTTTTT.

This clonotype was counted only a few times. The CDR3 loop is CASSQALAVHEQYF. CDR3 in DNA: TGCGCCAGCAGCCAAGCACTAGCGGTCCACGAGCAGTACTTC. The rearrangement links TRBV4-1 to TRBJ2-7; the match to TRBD2 covers 8 bases. The CDR3 is 14 amino acids. The junction had 4 bases not matched to a gene; V was cut back by 1 base and J by 5 bases. Germline CDR1 reads MGHRA; CDR2 reads YSYEKL.

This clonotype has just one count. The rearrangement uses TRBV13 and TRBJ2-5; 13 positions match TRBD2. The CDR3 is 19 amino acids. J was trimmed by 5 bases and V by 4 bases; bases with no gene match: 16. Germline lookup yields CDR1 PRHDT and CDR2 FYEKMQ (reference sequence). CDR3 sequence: CASSSPGTSGIGAKETQYF. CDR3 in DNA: TGTGCCAGCAGCTCGCCCGGGACTAGCGGGATAGGGGCCAAGGAGACCCAGTACTTC.

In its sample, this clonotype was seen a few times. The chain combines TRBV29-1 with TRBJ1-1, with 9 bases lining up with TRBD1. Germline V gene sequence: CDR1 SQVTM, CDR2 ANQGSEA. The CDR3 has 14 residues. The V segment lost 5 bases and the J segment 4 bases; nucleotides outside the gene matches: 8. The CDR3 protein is CSVWTGEVGTEAFF. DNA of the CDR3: TGCAGCGTTTGGACAGGGGAGGTGGGCACTGAAGCTTTCTTT.

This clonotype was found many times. Here the CDR3 DNA reads TGTGCCAGCAGCGGATTCGGAGGGAGTGACCAAGAGACCCAGTACTTC. Protein: CASSGFGGSDQETQYF. This sequence joins TRBV12-3 or TRBV12-4 and TRBJ2-5; maybe TRBD2 (6 bases). The V and J ends lost 6 bases and 0 bases respectively, with 17 bases between them. The CDR3 runs to 16 residues.

The CDR3 bases are TGCAGCGTTGCCGGGACTAGCGGGAGAACTGAGCAGTTCTTC. Translated: CSVAGTSGRTEQFF. The chain couples TRBV29-1 to TRBJ2-1; 14 nucleotides align to TRBD2. The V and J ends lost 4 bases and 9 bases, in that order; junction bases with no gene match: 5. Per the germline V gene, CDR1 is SQVTM and CDR2 is ANQGSEA. The CDR3 is 14 amino acids.

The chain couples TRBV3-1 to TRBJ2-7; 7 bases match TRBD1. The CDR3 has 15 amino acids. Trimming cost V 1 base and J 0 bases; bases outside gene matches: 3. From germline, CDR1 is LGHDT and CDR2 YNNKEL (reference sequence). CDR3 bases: TGTGCCAGCAGCCAAGTTCACAGGGGCTCCTACGAGCAGTACTTC. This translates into CASSQVHRGSYEQYF.

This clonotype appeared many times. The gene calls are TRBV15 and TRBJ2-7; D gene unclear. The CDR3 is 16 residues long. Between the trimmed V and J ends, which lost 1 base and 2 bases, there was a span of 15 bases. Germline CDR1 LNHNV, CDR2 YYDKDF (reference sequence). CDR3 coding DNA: TGTGCCACCAGCAGAGGTGGCGTTAGAGAGCCCTACGAGCAGTACTTC. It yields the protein CATSRGGVREPYEQYF.

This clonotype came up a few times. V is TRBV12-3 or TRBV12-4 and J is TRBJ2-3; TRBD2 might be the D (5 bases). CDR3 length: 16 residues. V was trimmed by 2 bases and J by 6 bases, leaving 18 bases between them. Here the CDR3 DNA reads TGTGCCAGCAGTTTATGGCGGGTATCGATTAGGGATACGCAGTATTTT. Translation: CASSLWRVSIRDTQYF.

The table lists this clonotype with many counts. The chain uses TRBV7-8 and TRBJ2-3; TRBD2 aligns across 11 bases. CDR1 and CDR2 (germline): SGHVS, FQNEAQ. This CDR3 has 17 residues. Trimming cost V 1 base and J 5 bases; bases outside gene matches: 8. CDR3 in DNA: TGTGCCAGCAGCTTAGGAGTAGCGGGAGGGCCGCAAGATACGCAGTATTTT. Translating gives CASSLGVAGGPQDTQYF. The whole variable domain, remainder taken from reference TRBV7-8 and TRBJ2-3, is GAGVSQSPRYKVAKRGQDVALRCDPISGHVSLFWYQQALGQGPEFLTYFQNEAQLDKSGLPSDRFFAERPEGSVSTLKIQRTQQEDSAVYLCASSLGVAGGPQDTQYFGPGTRLTVL.

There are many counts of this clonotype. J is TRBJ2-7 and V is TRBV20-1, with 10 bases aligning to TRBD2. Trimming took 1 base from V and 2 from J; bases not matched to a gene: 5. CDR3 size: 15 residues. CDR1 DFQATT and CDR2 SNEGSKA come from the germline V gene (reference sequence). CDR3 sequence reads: CSARAPTSGAYEQYF. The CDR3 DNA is TGCAGTGCTAGAGCCCCAACTAGCGGGGCCTACGAGCAGTACTTC.